This T cell receptor beta chain comes out of a study of T-cell memory formation after mild COVID-19. As regards this clonotype: Its cognate antigen is unknown.

Study results and caveats: Later expanders leaned toward CD4+, whereas clones contracting from day 15 to 85 were balanced CD4/CD8.

Germline CDR1 reads SGHTS; CDR2 reads YDEGEE. Between the trimmed V and J ends, which lost 0 bases and 5 bases, there was a span of 12 bases. CDR3 length: 15 amino acids. TCRalpha and TCRbeta libraries used 5'RACE with constant-segment primers and UMIs. Using its own MiXCR run on the 5' RACE reads, TCRdb lists one record per CDR3 protein. Of roughly 170,000 distinct CDR3 sequences detected, 20% to 25% appear once; the ten largest clones hold roughly 24%. The J gene is TRBJ2-1, the V gene TRBV5-8; the D gene is possibly TRBD1 (6 bases). Sequencing was performed on PBMCs or a T cell subset sorted from them (not recorded which). This clonotype originated in an adult woman who had mild COVID-19 (a few samples of this study predate the infection). Cell type and time point are not known. CDR3 sequence reads: CASSLGRGGDNEQFF. DNA of the CDR3: TGTGCCAGCAGCTTGGGCAGGGGCGGAGACAATGAGCAGTTCTTC.